Following are 27 T cell receptor beta chains from one sample sequenced in a study of cytomegalovirus exposure and HLA in healthy donors (dated by TCRdb to 2016 to 2017). Library method: the immunoSEQ multiplex PCR assay. For the multiplex PCR, a mixture combining 60 forward primers for TCR Vbeta segments and 13 reverse primers for TCR Jbeta segments was used. Held by TCRdb, this immuneACCESS table contains in-frame sequences only and omits some clones. Under half of the omission traces to an unresolved V gene where checked; the cause of the rest is unknown. Here the sample has about 140,000 clones; 80% occur a single time. The ten largest clonotypes hold just over 4.5% of the sample. The sequenced sample consisted of PBMCs. These receptor sequences come from a middle-aged man in good health and CMV-seronegative.

The gene calls are TRBV14 and TRBJ2-6; D is perhaps TRBD1 (5 bases). This CDR3 is built from 14 residues. In germline, CDR1 is SGHDN, CDR2 FVKESK. The V gene lost 5 bases and the J gene lost 4 bases, with 9 bases spanning the gap. The CDR3 here is CASSSRVGANVLTF. CDR3 DNA: TGTGCCAGCAGCTCCAGGGTAGGGGCCAACGTCCTGACTTTC.

The chain is built from TRBV5-1 and TRBJ2-1, with D possibly TRBD2 on 6 matching bases. The CDR3 has 14 amino acids. Trimming shortened V by 2 bases and J by 1 base, and 7 bases separated the two germline ends. The germline gives CDR1 SGHRS, CDR2 YFSETQ. In nucleotides, the CDR3 is TGCGCCAGCAGCTTCGGGGGTTCCTACAATGAGCAGTTCTTC. It specifies CASSFGGSYNEQFF.

The chain employs TRBV25-1 and TRBJ1-4; D call uncertain. Trimming cost V 8 bases and J 10 bases, with 17 bases left between them. The germline CDR1 and CDR2 sequences are MGHDK and SYGVNS. This CDR3 has 13 amino acids. This CDR3 is CASEGKRGGKLFF. The CDR3 nucleotides read TGTGCCAGCGAGGGAAAGAGAGGTGGAAAACTGTTTTTT. Based on the CDR3 plus reference TRBV25-1 and TRBJ1-4, the full variable domain is EADIYQTPRYLVIGTGKKITLECSQTMGHDKMYWYQQDPGMELHLIHYSYGVNSTEKGDLSSESTVSRIRTEHFPLTLESARPSHTSQYLCASEGKRGGKLFFGSGTQLSVL.

The rearrangement links TRBV6-7 to TRBJ2-2; 8 bases line up with TRBD1. TRBV6-7 is given ORF status, its function remaining uncertain. With 6 bases clipped from V and 7 bases from J, the junction kept 13 bases outside the gene matches. CDR3 size: 16 residues. CDR3 region: CASRGGQVKKIGELFF. CDR3 bases: TGTGCCAGCAGGGGGGGACAGGTAAAGAAAATCGGGGAGCTGTTTTTT.

The chain carries TRBV4-1 and TRBJ1-1, with 9 bases matching TRBD1. J lost 1 base, V lost 4 bases, and 10 bases had no gene match. The CDR3 length is 17 residues. Looked up from germline, CDR1 is MGHRA and CDR2 is YSYEKL. CDR3 region: CASSREPGQGGNTEAFF. CDR3 nucleotide sequence: TGCGCCAGCAGCCGGGAACCGGGACAGGGTGGGAACACTGAAGCTTTCTTT.

The count of this clone is one. This rearrangement joins TRBV19 to TRBJ1-6; perhaps TRBD1 as D (5 bases). CDR3 size: 19 residues. The germline CDR1 and CDR2 sequences are LNHDA and SQIVND (reference sequence). The V gene lost 6 bases and the J gene lost 0 bases, with 21 bases spanning the gap. The CDR3 nucleotides are TGTGCCAGTAGCCAACGCCTGACAGATACGAGCTCCTATAATTCACCCCTCCACTTT. The encoded protein is CASSQRLTDTSSYNSPLHF.

V usage is TRBV28 and J usage is TRBJ2-7, with D possibly matching TRBD1 (5 bases). The germline gives CDR1 MDHEN, CDR2 SYDVKM. The CDR3 is 14 residues long. Trimming removed 5 bases at V and 2 bases at J, with 13 bases between. CDR3 nucleotide sequence: TGTGCCAGCAGTCCCTACAGGCCCCCCTACGAGCAGTACTTC. Translation: CASSPYRPPYEQYF.

The chain employs TRBV2 and TRBJ2-3; 12 bases map to TRBD2. The V gene's germline CDR1 is SNHLY and CDR2 FYNNEI. The CDR3 contains 16 residues. V lost 6 bases to trimming and J lost 4 bases; unmatched junction nucleotides: 8. CDR3 sequence (DNA): TGTGCCAGCAGAAGACTAGCGGGGGCGGGGGCAGATACGCAGTATTTT. This translates into CASRRLAGAGADTQYF.

The genes are TRBV2 and TRBJ2-1; 7 nucleotides line up with TRBD1. Unmatched junction bases numbered 3, after V lost 2 bases and J lost 2 bases. Germline V CDR1 and CDR2: SNHLY, FYNNEI. This CDR3 is 15 amino acids long. The CDR3, as DNA: TGTGCCAGCAGTGAAAGGACAGGTACCTACAATGAGCAGTTCTTC. This codes for CASSERTGTYNEQFF. Full variable domain (outside the CDR3, taken from reference TRBV2 and TRBJ2-1): EPEVTQTPSHQVTQMGQEVILRCVPISNHLYFYWYRQILGQKVEFLVSFYNNEISEKSEIFDDQFSVERPDGSNFTLKIRSTKLEDSAMYFCASSERTGTYNEQFFGPGTRLTVL.

J is TRBJ2-5 and V is TRBV28; D is perhaps TRBD2 (6 bases). The germline V gene encodes CDR1 MDHEN and CDR2 SYDVKM. The V end was cut by 8 bases, the J end by 3 bases, with 13 bases between. The CDR3 extends over 13 amino acids. CDR3 amino acids: CASHPAGKETQYF. DNA for the CDR3: TGTGCCAGCCATCCGGCGGGGAAAGAGACCCAGTACTTC.

The rearrangement joins TRBV10-3 to TRBJ1-2; TRBD1 aligns across 7 bases. Germline V lookup: CDR1 ENHRY, CDR2 SYGVKD. V lost 6 bases to trimming and J lost 8 bases; unmatched junction nucleotides: 24. This CDR3 is built from 18 residues. Here the CDR3 reads CAIRRNPGQTAWREGYTF. In DNA form, the CDR3 reads TGTGCCATCAGGAGGAACCCGGGACAGACCGCTTGGAGAGAAGGCTACACCTTC.

This rearrangement joins TRBV5-1 to TRBJ2-3; 7 bases fit TRBD1. This CDR3 region has 14 residues. V was clipped by 4 bases and J by 2 bases; unmatched bases: 4. Per the germline V gene, CDR1 is SGHRS and CDR2 is YFSETQ. DNA for the CDR3: TGCGCCAGCAGCCAGGGACAGAACACAGATACGCAGTATTTT. It yields the protein CASSQGQNTDTQYF.

This clone was counted only a few times. The rearrangement links TRBV27 to TRBJ2-5; D remains unclear. Trimming took off 3 bases at V and 3 bases at J, with 14 bases between the two ends. This CDR3 contains 15 residues. Germline assignment: CDR1 MNHEY and CDR2 SMNVEV (reference sequence). CDR3 sequence: CASSFYGREEETQYF. The CDR3 DNA reads TGTGCCAGCAGTTTTTACGGCCGAGAGGAAGAGACCCAGTACTTC.

The J gene is TRBJ2-5, the V gene TRBV10-1, with 7 bases matching TRBD2. This CDR3 has 18 amino acids. V lost 0 bases and J lost 3; bases outside the gene matches: 13. Looked up from germline, CDR1 is WNHNN and CDR2 is SYGVQD (reference sequence). In nucleotides, the CDR3 is TGCGCCAGCAGTGAGTCAAACGGCGGGGGATCGGGGAAAGAGACCCAGTACTTC. Protein product: CASSESNGGGSGKETQYF.

Concerning this clone: The missing conserved phenylalanine or tryptophan at the end of this CDR3 makes a read error likely. The chain couples TRBV6-5 to TRBJ1-1; 8 bases match TRBD1. Germline CDR1 is MNHEY and CDR2 is SVGAGI. The V and J ends lost 4 bases and 1 base, in that order; junction bases with no gene match: 5. The CDR3 has 15 residues. The CDR3: CASSSRGRENTEAFL. Here the CDR3 DNA reads TGTGCCAGCAGTTCCAGGGGGCGCGAGAACACTGAAGCTTTCCTT.

The rearrangement links TRBV6-5 to TRBJ1-5; D remains unclear. CDR1 is MNHEY and CDR2 is SVGAGI in the germline V gene. CDR3 length equals 14 residues. Trimming shortened V by 6 bases and J by 2 bases, and 11 bases separated the two germline ends. Written as DNA, the CDR3 is TGTGCCAGCAGACTTGACCGGGGCAATCAGCCCCAGCATTTT. Protein product: CASRLDRGNQPQHF.

The genes are TRBV10-3 and TRBJ2-7; tentative D call: TRBD2 (5 bases). The CDR3 is made up of 15 amino acids. V was shortened by 2 bases and J by 7 bases, with 18 bases between the two germline ends. Germline CDR1 reads ENHRY; CDR2 reads SYGVKD. CDR3 amino acids: CAISEARTRSGEQYF. The CDR3 bases are TGTGCCATCAGTGAGGCCCGGACGAGGTCGGGGGAGCAGTACTTC.

The chain links TRBV7-9 to TRBJ1-2; 7 bases align to TRBD1. The CDR3 is 13 residues long. The junction had 14 bases not matched to a gene; V was cut back by 5 bases and J by 14 bases. Germline assignment: CDR1 SEHNR and CDR2 FQNEAQ (reference sequence). The CDR3 DNA reads as TGTGCCAGCAGCCTAGATACTGACAGGGCACTAACCTTC. This encodes CASSLDTDRALTF.

The chain links TRBV7-6 to TRBJ2-7; D is possibly TRBD1 (6 bases). V lost 2 bases to trimming and J lost 2 bases, with 13 bases between them. Germline loops: CDR1 SGHVS, CDR2 FNYEAQ. This CDR3 is built from 15 residues. CDR3 region: CASSLSDSSTYEQYF. Here the CDR3 DNA reads TGTGCCAGCAGCTTATCGGACAGCTCCACCTACGAGCAGTACTTC.

The V call is TRBV2, the J call TRBJ1-6; D may be TRBD1 (5 bases). The CDR3 consists of 14 residues. The V end lost 4 bases, the J end lost 7 bases, and 11 bases lay between the germline ends. CDR1 and CDR2 from the germline V gene are SNHLY and FYNNEI. Written as DNA, the CDR3 is TGTGCCAGCAGTGGCCAGGGAAGGAATTCACCCCTCCACTTT. It yields the protein CASSGQGRNSPLHF.

The chain joins TRBV7-2 to TRBJ2-5, with D possibly being TRBD1 (6 bases). V lost 3 bases, J lost 4 bases, and 12 bases lay in between. There are 14 residues in the CDR3. The germline V gene encodes CDR1 SGHTA and CDR2 FQGNSA. The CDR3 sequence: CASSFTGRGETQYF. As DNA, the CDR3 is TGTGCCAGCAGCTTCACAGGGCGAGGAGAGACCCAGTACTTC.

The V gene is TRBV7-9, the J gene TRBJ2-5; TRBD2 matches 7 bases. CDR3 size: 14 residues. Germline trimming cut 4 bases from V and 5 bases from J; bases unmatched to any gene: 7. Per the germline V gene, CDR1 is SEHNR and CDR2 is FQNEAQ (reference sequence). The CDR3: CASSSGLVGETQYF. The CDR3 nucleotides read TGTGCCAGCAGCTCCGGACTAGTTGGGGAGACCCAGTACTTC. Together with reference TRBV7-9 and TRBJ2-5, the CDR3 gives the full variable domain: DTGVSQNPRHKITKRGQNVTFRCDPISEHNRLYWYRQTLGQGPEFLTYFQNEAQLEKSRLLSDRFSAERPKGSFSTLEIQRTEQGDSAMYLCASSSGLVGETQYFGPGTRLLVL.

This chain links TRBV5-1 with TRBJ2-2; a weak D match, TRBD1 (6 bases). V was cut by 0 bases and J by 4 bases, with 13 bases left in between. The CDR3 extends over 16 amino acids. Germline values: CDR1 SGHRS, CDR2 YFSETQ. The CDR3, as DNA: TGCGCCAGCAGCTTGGCCCTGGCAGGGGCCACCGGGGAGCTGTTTTTT. This codes for CASSLALAGATGELFF.

V usage is TRBV30 and J usage is TRBJ1-1; D gene uncertain. From germline, CDR1 is GTSNPN and CDR2 SVGIG (reference sequence). There are 14 residues in the CDR3. For the CDR3, the DNA is TGTGCTATGATCAGGCGCGGGGTGAACACTGAAGCTTTCTTT. Protein: CAMIRRGVNTEAFF.

This chain uses TRBV6-6 with TRBJ2-7; a weak D match, TRBD1 (5 bases). The length of the CDR3 is 13 residues. CDR1 and CDR2 from the germline V gene are MNHNY and SVGAGI (reference sequence). Trimming removed 8 bases at V and 5 bases at J, with 16 bases between. CDR3 loop: CASYTGRVDEQYF. CDR3 bases: TGTGCCAGCTATACAGGTCGAGTCGACGAGCAGTACTTC.

CDR3 DNA sequence: TGTGCCACCAGCGGGGGGAACCATGAGCAGTTCTTC. Translated, it gives CATSGGNHEQFF. The rearrangement joins TRBV15 to TRBJ2-1; a weak D match, TRBD2 (6 bases). This CDR3 spans 12 amino acids. Germline V gene lookup returns CDR1 LNHNV and CDR2 YYDKDF (reference sequence). V lost 5 bases to trimming and J lost 8 bases, with 10 bases between them. The full variable domain, its missing parts supplied by reference TRBV15 and TRBJ2-1, is DAMVIQNPRYQVTQFGKPVTLSCSQTLNHNVMYWYQQKSSQAPKLLFHYYDKDFNNEADTPDNFQSRRPNTSFCFLDIRSPGLGDTAMYLCATSGGNHEQFFGPGTRLTVL.

This chain joins TRBV5-1 and TRBJ2-5; TRBD2 agrees at 12 bases. The CDR3 has 15 amino acids. After removal of 4 bases from V and 2 bases from J, the junction contained 3 bases not matched to a gene. In germline, CDR1 is SGHRS, CDR2 YFSETQ. CDR3 sequence (DNA): TGCGCCAGCAGCCTGACTAGCGGGGGACAAGAGACCCAGTACTTC. Translation: CASSLTSGGQETQYF.